These 29 T cell receptor beta chains came from one sample sequenced in a study of blood T cell repertoires in COVID-19. Some clones are missing from TCRdb's copy, which holds only in-frame ones; the method was immunoSEQ multiplex PCR. Of 40,000 to 55,000 clones in the sample, roughly 91% are singletons; the top ten hold about 27%. The material sequenced was peripheral blood. The receptor set was obtained from a human donor in a cohort sampled during active COVID-19.

V is TRBV6-5 and J is TRBJ1-3, with TRBD1 as a possible D gene (5 bases). The germline CDR1 and CDR2 sequences are MNHEY and SVGAGI. The CDR3 extends over 14 amino acids. Trimming took 5 bases from V and 9 from J, leaving 17 bases between them. The CDR3 nucleotides read TGTGCCAGCAGTAGTGCAGGGCGGGGTATCACCATATATTTT. It translates to CASSSAGRGITIYF.

The chain uses TRBV28 and TRBJ1-5; possibly TRBD1 for D (5 bases). CDR1 and CDR2 (germline): MDHEN, SYDVKM. The CDR3 contains 14 residues. The V and J ends lost 7 bases and 3 bases respectively, with 13 bases between them. This chain's CDR3 is CASIDGGYNQPQHF. CDR3 sequence (DNA): TGTGCCAGCATCGACGGGGGATACAATCAGCCCCAGCATTTT.

This clone was detected only once. This chain links TRBV5-1 with TRBJ2-7, with D possibly matching TRBD2 (5 bases). CDR1 and CDR2 (germline): SGHRS, YFSETQ. V gave up 5 bases and J gave up 2 bases, with 14 bases separating them. The CDR3 has 14 amino acids. CDR3 in DNA: TGCGCCAGCAGACTTATGGACGGGACCTACGAGCAGTACTTC. It encodes CASRLMDGTYEQYF.

The V call is TRBV24-1, the J call TRBJ2-2, with 15 positions matching TRBD2. Looked up from germline, CDR1 is KGHDR and CDR2 is SFDVKD. Germline trimming cut 1 base from V and 6 bases from J; bases unmatched to any gene: 8. CDR3 length: 19 residues. This CDR3 is CATSDFRTSGRAGAGELFF. The CDR3 DNA is TGTGCCACCAGTGATTTCCGGACTAGCGGGAGGGCGGGCGCCGGGGAGCTGTTTTTT.

The chain carries TRBV28 and TRBJ1-4; 7 bases fit TRBD1. The J segment lost 4 bases and the V segment lost 8 bases, leaving 7 bases of the junction unmatched. The CDR3 has 14 residues. In germline, CDR1 is MDHEN, CDR2 SYDVKM. CDR3 DNA sequence: TGTGCCAGCCGACCCGGGACAGTTAATGAAAAACTGTTTTTT. Protein sequence: CASRPGTVNEKLFF.

The chain employs TRBV6-4 and TRBJ2-3, with TRBD2 identical over 9 bases. This CDR3 contains 15 residues. Germline CDR1 is MRHNA and CDR2 is SNTAGT. The junction had 3 bases not matched to a gene; V was cut back by 4 bases and J by 1 base. CDR3 in DNA: TGTGCCAGCAGTGGGGTAGCGGGGGGCACAGATACGCAGTATTTT. Protein: CASSGVAGGTDTQYF.

The V call is TRBV20-1, the J call TRBJ2-1, with D uncertain. The CDR3 loop spans 11 amino acids. Trimming removed 2 bases from V and 8 bases from J, with 7 bases in between. Germline loops: CDR1 DFQATT, CDR2 SNEGSKA (reference sequence). This CDR3 reads CSARQLDEQFF. CDR3 in DNA: TGCAGTGCTAGACAGTTGGATGAGCAGTTCTTC.

The V gene is TRBV7-2, the J gene TRBJ2-1, with D possibly TRBD2 on 7 matching bases. V lost 1 base to trimming and J lost 9 bases, with 19 bases between them. The germline V gene encodes CDR1 SGHTA and CDR2 FQGNSA. The CDR3 has 16 residues. CDR3 DNA: TGTGCCAGCAGCTTAGTGGTCAGGGGAGGGTTAATTGAGCAGTTCTTC. Amino acid sequence: CASSLVVRGGLIEQFF.

This sequence joins TRBV25-1 and TRBJ2-2; TRBD1 matches 8 bases. Trimming removed 2 bases from V and 1 base from J; junction bases left unmatched: 6. The CDR3 runs 17 residues. Germline CDR1 MGHDK, CDR2 SYGVNS. The CDR3 is CASSEVSGTGNTGELFF. CDR3 coding DNA: TGTGCCAGCAGTGAAGTCTCCGGGACAGGGAACACCGGGGAGCTGTTTTTT.

CDR3 sequence: CASSQTPGQGALRSNQPQHF. CDR3 nucleotide sequence: TGCGCCAGCAGTCAAACGCCGGGACAGGGGGCCCTCCGAAGCAATCAGCCCCAGCATTTT. This chain joins TRBV23-1 and TRBJ1-5; 12 bases agree with TRBD1. TRBV23-1 is an open reading frame, and its role is uncertain. V shed 2 bases and J 1 base; nucleotides not matched to a gene: 12. This CDR3 is built from 20 residues.

V is TRBV4-1 and J is TRBJ2-1, with TRBD1 matching 7 bases. This CDR3 region has 16 residues. CDR1 and CDR2 (germline): MGHRA, YSYEKL. V trimming: 4 bases; J trimming: 4 bases; junction bases outside the gene matches: 10. CDR3 DNA sequence: TGCGCCAGCAGCCGAAGCACAGGGGATTCTTACAATGAGCAGTTCTTC. Translated, it gives CASSRSTGDSYNEQFF.

The chain carries TRBV10-3 and TRBJ2-1; TRBD1 might be the D (5 bases). The V end was cut by 4 bases, the J end by 10 bases, with 14 bases between. Germline V gene sequence: CDR1 ENHRY, CDR2 SYGVKD. The CDR3 contains 13 residues. The CDR3 reads CAISGNANREQFF. CDR3 coding DNA: TGTGCCATCAGTGGGAACGCCAACAGGGAGCAGTTCTTC.

V is TRBV4-1 and J is TRBJ2-1; D uncertain. This CDR3 comprises 14 residues. Germline CDR1 is MGHRA and CDR2 is YSYEKL. The V and J ends lost 1 base and 5 bases respectively, with 9 bases between them. The CDR3 loop is CASSQGERDNEQFF. CDR3 bases: TGCGCCAGCAGCCAAGGAGAGCGCGACAATGAGCAGTTCTTC.

This chain joins TRBV29-1 and TRBJ1-2; 9 bases match TRBD1. Losses at the gene ends were 6 bases for V and 2 bases for J; bases not matched to a gene: 1. This CDR3 contains 12 residues. The germline V gene encodes CDR1 SQVTM and CDR2 ANQGSEA. As DNA, the CDR3 is TGCAGCGTCGGACAGGGGAACTATGGCTACACCTTC. Residues: CSVGQGNYGYTF.

The chain couples TRBV11-2 to TRBJ2-7; D is ambiguous. Trimming pared 2 bases from V and 5 bases from J, leaving 10 bases between. The CDR3 length is 13 residues. Per the germline V gene, CDR1 is SGHAT and CDR2 is FQNNGV. The CDR3 loop reads CASSLTTFHEQYF. The CDR3 nucleotides are TGTGCCAGCAGCTTAACCACATTCCACGAGCAGTACTTC.

V is TRBV19 and J is TRBJ1-2; D is undetermined. CDR3 length: 13 amino acids. Germline-derived CDR1 and CDR2 are LNHDA and SQIVND (reference sequence). V lost 7 bases, J lost 6 bases, and 15 bases lay in between. DNA of the CDR3: TGTGCCAGTACCACTGGTTACGGGAATGGCTACACCTTC. Amino acids: CASTTGYGNGYTF.

The chain employs TRBV7-2 and TRBJ1-4, with TRBD1 as a possible D gene (6 bases). Per the germline V gene, CDR1 is SGHTA and CDR2 is FQGNSA. Trimming cost V 4 bases and J 2 bases, with 8 bases left between them. The CDR3 has 14 amino acids. CDR3 sequence reads: CASSYRATNEKLFF. CDR3 nucleotides: TGTGCCAGCAGCTACAGGGCCACTAATGAAAAACTGTTTTTT.

The chain recombines TRBV3-1 (or the pseudogene TRBV3-2) with TRBJ2-1; 7 bases fit TRBD2. This CDR3 is built from 18 residues. J was trimmed by 7 bases and V by 0 bases; bases with no gene match: 15. Germline assignment: CDR1 LGHDT and CDR2 YNNKEL (reference sequence). The CDR3 DNA sequence: TGTGCCAGCAGCCAAGATAAGGGCGGGGGTGCCGGGGGGAATGAGCAGTTCTTC. It specifies CASSQDKGGGAGGNEQFF.

This clone was seen more than once but under ten times. The V gene is TRBV27, the J gene TRBJ2-3; D unclear. The germline gives CDR1 MNHEY, CDR2 SMNVEV (reference sequence). This CDR3 contains 16 residues. V lost 8 bases, J lost 0 bases, and 18 bases lay in between. The CDR3 region has the DNA TGTGCCAGCCGAATTCTTGGCGGCTCTAGCACAGATACGCAGTATTTT. This codes for CASRILGGSSTDTQYF.

This clone was detected only once. V gene TRBV11-2 combines with J gene TRBJ1-1, with D maybe TRBD1 (6 bases). The CDR3 consists of 14 residues. Trimming took off 6 bases at V and 3 bases at J, with 14 bases between the two ends. Germline assignment: CDR1 SGHAT and CDR2 FQNNGV. The CDR3 coding sequence is TGTGCCAGCAGTCCCGCGGGGGCGGACACTGAAGCTTTCTTT. This codes for CASSPAGADTEAFF.

The sample holds a few counts of this clone. The V and J genes are TRBV7-2 and TRBJ2-3, with TRBD2 matching over 8 bases. The length of the CDR3 is 13 residues. J was trimmed by 5 bases and V by 5 bases; bases with no gene match: 3. Per germline, CDR1 SGHTA and CDR2 FQGNSA. The CDR3 nucleotides are TGTGCCAGCAGCACCACTAGCGGAGATACGCAGTATTTT. Amino acids: CASSTTSGDTQYF.

This rearrangement joins TRBV25-1 to TRBJ1-5; tentative D call: TRBD1 (5 bases). The CDR3 loop spans 16 amino acids. V lost 6 bases and J lost 7, with 22 bases in between. The germline CDR1 and CDR2 sequences are MGHDK and SYGVNS. DNA of the CDR3: TGTGCCAGCAGCTCCCTCTTTAGGGGAAATCAGCAGCCCCAGCATTTT. Translating it yields CASSSLFRGNQQPQHF.

The V gene is TRBV11-1, the J gene TRBJ2-3; D gene uncertain. V lost 1 base, J lost 4 bases, and 9 bases lay in between. The CDR3 sequence is 14 residues long. The germline V gene encodes CDR1 SGHAT and CDR2 FQDESV (reference sequence). CDR3 loop: CASSLVRSADTQYF. CDR3 DNA: TGTGCCAGCAGCTTAGTTCGGTCGGCAGATACGCAGTATTTT.

The chain uses TRBV5-6 and TRBJ1-2; D is uncertain. The CDR3 is 14 amino acids. V lost 0 bases, J lost 4 bases, and 10 bases lay in between. Germline values: CDR1 SGHDT, CDR2 YYEEEE. CDR3 amino acids: CASSLAVRLYGYTF. The CDR3 nucleotides read TGTGCCAGCAGCTTGGCCGTGCGGCTCTATGGCTACACCTTC.

The gene calls are TRBV11-3 and TRBJ2-3; TRBD2 agrees at 10 bases. J gave up 1 base and V 5 bases, and 15 bases lay outside the gene matches. The CDR3 runs to 19 residues. CDR1 and CDR2 (germline): SGHNT, YENEEA. The DNA of the CDR3 is TGTGCCAGCAGCCCGAGAAGGACTAGCGGTGCCCTGGGCACAGATACGCAGTATTTT. Protein product: CASSPRRTSGALGTDTQYF.

V usage is TRBV7-2 and J usage is TRBJ1-5; no clear D gene. CDR3 length: 14 amino acids. V was cut by 5 bases and J by 1 base, with 9 bases left in between. The germline V gene has CDR1 SGHTA and CDR2 FQGNSA. CDR3 DNA sequence: TGTGCCAGCAGCCTGGACTTCAGCAATCAGCCCCAGCATTTT. It codes for CASSLDFSNQPQHF.

This clone has just one count. The V and J genes are TRBV25-1 and TRBJ2-5; 9 positions match TRBD1. V lost 5 bases, J lost 5 bases, and 6 bases stayed unmatched. Germline V gene sequence: CDR1 MGHDK, CDR2 SYGVNS. The CDR3 loop spans 14 amino acids. CDR3 nucleotide sequence: TGTGCCAGCAGTATACAGGGGGCAGGGGAGACCCAGTACTTC. Translated, it gives CASSIQGAGETQYF.

The V call is TRBV10-3, the J call TRBJ1-4, with TRBD1 matching over 9 bases. The CDR3 runs to 14 residues. The germline CDR1 and CDR2 sequences are ENHRY and SYGVKD. V trimming: 5 bases; J trimming: 8 bases; junction bases outside the gene matches: 6. The CDR3 DNA sequence: TGTGCCATCAGTCCGGGACAGGGAAGAGAAAAACTGTTTTTT. Protein sequence: CAISPGQGREKLFF.

The chain joins TRBV5-4 to TRBJ2-5, with 11 bases identical to TRBD2. The germline gives CDR1 SGHNT, CDR2 YYREEE (reference sequence). V shed 7 bases and J 1 base; nucleotides not matched to a gene: 6. CDR3 length equals 15 residues. For the CDR3, the DNA is TGTGCCAGCGCTCCGACTAGCGGGGTCCAAGAGACCCAGTACTTC. Translated: CASAPTSGVQETQYF.